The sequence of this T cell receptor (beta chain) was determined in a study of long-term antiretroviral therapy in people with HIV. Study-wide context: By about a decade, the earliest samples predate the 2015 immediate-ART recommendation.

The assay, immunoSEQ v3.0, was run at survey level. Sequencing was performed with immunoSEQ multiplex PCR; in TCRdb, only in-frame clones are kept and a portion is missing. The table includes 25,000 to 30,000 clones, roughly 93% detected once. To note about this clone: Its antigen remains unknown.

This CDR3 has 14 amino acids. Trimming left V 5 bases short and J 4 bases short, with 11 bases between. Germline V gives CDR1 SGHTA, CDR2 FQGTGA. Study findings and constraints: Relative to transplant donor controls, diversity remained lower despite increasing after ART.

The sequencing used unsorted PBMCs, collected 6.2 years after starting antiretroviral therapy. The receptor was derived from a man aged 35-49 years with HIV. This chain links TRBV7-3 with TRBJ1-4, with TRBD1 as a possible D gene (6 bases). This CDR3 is CASSVGHLNEKLFF. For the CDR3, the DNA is TGTGCCAGCAGCGTGGGACACCTTAATGAAAAACTGTTTTTT.